The next 9 T cell receptor beta chains were all read from a single sample in a study of radiation and T cells in renal cell carcinoma. The time point was: blood 4 weeks post-SBRT, at nephrectomy. Treatment described: 15 Gy SBRT to primary tumor, nephrectomy 4 weeks later. Libraries were prepared by immunoSEQ multiplex PCR; TCRdb keeps only in-frame clonotypes and omits some of them. The sample carries under 100,000 clones, 85% recorded once. The specimen comprised blood, sampled from a patient whose treatment included radiotherapy and nephrectomy. Receptors were obtained from a man over 45 with renal cell carcinoma.

The chain carries TRBV7-9 and TRBJ1-3, with a possible D match to TRBD1 (5 bases). This CDR3 contains 17 residues. The germline V and J ends were trimmed by 5 bases and 0 bases, with 17 bases remaining between them. Looked up from germline, CDR1 is SEHNR and CDR2 is FQNEAQ (reference sequence). CDR3 amino acids: CASSVSGRGSSGNTIYF. CDR3 DNA: TGTGCCAGCAGCGTTTCGGGGCGGGGAAGCTCTGGAAACACCATATATTTT.

This clone was counted once. The chain joins TRBV28 to TRBJ2-7; D unresolved. The CDR3 is made up of 13 amino acids. Germline V gene sequence: CDR1 MDHEN, CDR2 SYDVKM. V lost 2 bases to trimming and J lost 12 bases, with 17 bases between them. CDR3 loop: CASSLPPRQSPYF. The CDR3 bases are TGTGCCAGCAGTTTACCCCCTCGCCAGTCGCCGTACTTC.

A word on this clone: This sample includes further DNA sequences coding for the same CDR3. The genes are TRBV6-4 and TRBJ1-1; 9 nucleotides agree with TRBD1. V was clipped by 3 bases and J by 4 bases; unmatched bases: 3. The CDR3 is 14 amino acids. Germline V CDR1 and CDR2: MRHNA, SNTAGT. In DNA form, the CDR3 reads TGTGCCAGCAGTGATACGGACAGGGGCACTGAAGCTTTCTTT. It encodes CASSDTDRGTEAFF.

This rearrangement joins TRBV30 to TRBJ2-1, with 9 bases identical to TRBD2. Germline V gene data show CDR1 as GTSNPN and CDR2 as SVGIG (reference sequence). This CDR3 comprises 15 residues. V shed 3 bases and J 2 bases; nucleotides not matched to a gene: 5. The CDR3 coding sequence is TGTGCCTGGAGGCTAAGCGGGGGGCCCTACAATGAGCAGTTCTTC. Translation gives CAWRLSGGPYNEQFF.

This chain links TRBV5-6 with TRBJ1-4; D uncertain. Germline loops: CDR1 SGHDT, CDR2 YYEEEE. V lost 5 bases, J lost 0 bases, and 17 bases lay in between. The CDR3 runs to 17 residues. The CDR3 DNA is TGTGCCAGCAGTACAAGCCGACTAAGGACAACTAATGAAAAACTGTTTTTT. Its protein is CASSTSRLRTTNEKLFF. The whole variable domain, filled in from reference TRBV5-6 and TRBJ1-4, reads DAGVTQSPTHLIKTRGQQVTLRCSPKSGHDTVSWYQQALGQGPQFIFQYYEEEERQRGNFPDRFSGHQFPNYSSELNVNALLLGDSALYLCASSTSRLRTTNEKLFFGSGTQLSVL.

The chain is built from TRBV5-4 and TRBJ2-1; 11 bases fit TRBD2. This CDR3 has 15 amino acids. V gave up 1 base and J gave up 9 bases; unmatched junction bases: 6. The germline CDR1 and CDR2 sequences are SGHNT and YYREEE (reference sequence). This CDR3 reads CASSLTLAGVVEQFF. CDR3 nucleotide sequence: TGTGCCAGCAGCTTGACACTAGCGGGAGTCGTTGAGCAGTTCTTC.

The chain employs TRBV14 and TRBJ1-1, with D possibly TRBD1 on 6 matching bases. There are 15 residues in the CDR3. Trimming shortened V by 1 base and J by 4 bases, and 13 bases separated the two germline ends. Germline assignment: CDR1 SGHDN and CDR2 FVKESK. As DNA, the CDR3 is TGTGCCAGCAGCCAAGTGGGGGGGGCAAGCACTGAAGCTTTCTTT. Protein sequence: CASSQVGGASTEAFF. Using reference TRBV14 and TRBJ1-1 for the parts outside the CDR3, the full variable domain is EAGVTQFPSHSVIEKGQTVTLRCDPISGHDNLYWYRRVMGKEIKFLLHFVKESKQDESGMPNNRFLAERTGGTYSTLKVQPAELEDSGVYFCASSQVGGASTEAFFGQGTRLTVV.

V is TRBV28 and J is TRBJ1-4, with TRBD1 matching 8 bases. CDR1 and CDR2 from the germline V gene are MDHEN and SYDVKM. The V and J ends lost 5 bases and 5 bases, in that order; junction bases with no gene match: 10. This CDR3 comprises 16 residues. The CDR3 DNA reads as TGTGCCAGCAGTAATCATCAGGGGGCGGTAAATGAAAAACTGTTTTTT. Its protein is CASSNHQGAVNEKLFF.

This chain connects TRBV11-1 to TRBJ1-1; D remains unclear. Germline assignment: CDR1 SGHAT and CDR2 FQDESV (reference sequence). The V end lost 1 base, the J end lost 4 bases, and 13 bases lay between the germline ends. This CDR3 has 15 amino acids. The CDR3 nucleotides read TGTGCCAGCAGCTTAGGCTCCGCTTGGGGCACTGAAGCTTTCTTT. Its protein is CASSLGSAWGTEAFF.